This is a list of T cell receptor beta chains from one sample in a study of T cells in Graves' hyperthyroidism and ophthalmopathy. TCRdb reanalysed the multiplex PCR reads using MiXCR and keeps one entry per CDR3 protein. Of about 700,000 distinct CDR3 sequences listed, 14% are singletons. The sequenced sample consisted of blood. Every receptor here comes from a woman between 18 and 29 years old with Graves' hyperthyroidism. Each CDR3 is given with its conserved first and last residue. D genes are given only for firm matches. The size of a clone is reported for some rows only, either as once, few or many, or as a class for expanded clones.

d_call	v_call	clone_size	j_call	cdr3_aa	cdr3_nt
TRBD1	TRBV6-5	-	TRBJ2-7	CASSYFGTGGIYEQYF	TGTGCCAGCAGTTACTTTGGGACAGGGGGCATCTACGAGCAGTACTTC
-	TRBV7-6	many	TRBJ1-1	CASSLGPLTSEAFF	TGTGCCAGCAGCTTAGGCCCCCTAACCTCTGAAGCTTTCTTT
-	TRBV6-1	many	TRBJ1-1	CASSELGGSSEAFF	TGTGCCAGCAGTGAGCTAGGGGGGTCTTCTGAAGCTTTCTTT
-	TRBV24-1	few	TRBJ2-3	CATSDLTETDTQYF	TGTGCCACCAGTGATTTGACGGAGACAGATACGCAGTATTTT
TRBD1	TRBV28	few	TRBJ2-7	CASSLLRQGSDEQYF	TGTGCCAGCAGTTTATTGAGACAGGGTAGCGACGAGCAGTACTTC
-	TRBV28	few	TRBJ1-2	CASSLSQGQGLYGYTF	TGTGCCAGCAGTTTATCGCAGGGCCAAGGTCTCTATGGCTACACCTTC
-	TRBV18	many	TRBJ1-3	CASSPQGSGNTIYF	TGTGCCAGCAGTCCTCAGGGCTCTGGAAACACCATATATTTT
TRBD1	TRBV2	-	TRBJ1-1	CASRQQGATTEAFF	TGTGCCAGCAGGCAACAGGGGGCCACCACTGAAGCTTTCTTT
TRBD2	TRBV29-1	-	TRBJ2-1	CSVEGYRGLAAYNEQFF	TGCAGCGTTGAAGGGTATCGGGGACTAGCGGCTTACAATGAGCAGTTCTTC
TRBD2	TRBV11-2	many	TRBJ2-5	CASSRGVGLAALGTQYF	TGTGCCAGCAGCCGGGGGGTGGGACTAGCGGCCCTCGGGACCCAGTACTTC
-	TRBV3-1	many	TRBJ1-2	CASSQDPRGYTF	TGTGCCAGCAGCCAGGACCCCCGGGGCTACACCTTC
-	TRBV7-2	many	TRBJ1-1	CASSPPGGRRNTEAFF	TGTGCCAGCAGCCCCCCAGGAGGACGGAGGAACACTGAAGCTTTCTTT
TRBD1	TRBV10-3	-	TRBJ2-4	CAIRDTGGENIQYF	TGTGCCATCAGGGATACAGGGGGCGAAAACATTCAGTACTTC
-	TRBV2	few	TRBJ2-7	CASANRGGGYEQYF	TGTGCCAGCGCAAACAGGGGCGGGGGCTACGAGCAGTACTTC
-	TRBV24-1	many	TRBJ1-5	CATAVAAPNQPQHF	-
TRBD2	TRBV27	many	TRBJ2-7	CASRGRARGLAGRTYEQYF	TGTGCCAGCCGGGGCAGGGCCAGGGGACTAGCGGGGAGGACCTACGAGCAGTACTTC
TRBD1	TRBV5-4	many	TRBJ1-5	CASSPGPGQGRSNQPQHF	TGTGCCAGCAGCCCCGGGCCGGGACAGGGTAGAAGCAATCAGCCCCAGCATTTT
TRBD2	TRBV7-9	many	TRBJ2-1	CASSQGRSGAAGFWEQFF	TGTGCCAGCAGCCAGGGCAGGAGCGGGGCCGCGGGATTTTGGGAGCAGTTCTTC
TRBD2	TRBV6-2/TRBV6-3	few	TRBJ2-7	CASSTGVGLAASYEQYF	TGTGCCAGCAGTACGGGGGTGGGACTAGCGGCCTCCTACGAGCAGTACTTC
-	TRBV19	-	TRBJ1-2	CASSIVGGESYGYTF	TGTGCCAGTAGTATAGTTGGTGGGGAAAGCTATGGCTACACCTTC
TRBD1	TRBV20-1	once	TRBJ1-4	CSAGRQGSGEKLFF	TGCAGTGCTGGTAGACAGGGCTCGGGGGAAAAACTGTTTTTT
-	TRBV9	many	TRBJ2-1	CASSGGLLPNEQFF	TGTGCCAGCAGCGGAGGACTGCTTCCCAATGAGCAGTTCTTC
TRBD2	TRBV7-9	-	TRBJ2-7	CASSSSPLRLAGANEQYF	TGTGCCAGCAGCTCTTCCCCCTTAAGACTAGCGGGAGCGAACGAGCAGTACTTC
-	TRBV14	many	TRBJ2-5	CASSQGTTEETQYF	TGTGCCAGCAGCCAAGGGACTACCGAAGAGACCCAGTACTTC
-	TRBV20-1	-	TRBJ1-2	CSARRHRQLYGYTF	TGCAGTGCTAGAAGACACAGGCAACTCTATGGCTACACCTTC
-	TRBV9	-	TRBJ1-1	CASSVVMNTEAFF	TGTGCCAGCAGCGTAGTGATGAACACTGAAGCTTTCTTT
-	TRBV28	many	TRBJ1-5	CASRSPRQSPNQPQHF	TGTGCCAGCAGGAGCCCCAGGCAGAGTCCCAATCAGCCCCAGCATTTT
-	TRBV12-3/TRBV12-4	many	TRBJ2-1	CASSPQGPWGDEQFF	TGTGCCAGCAGTCCTCAAGGACCCTGGGGCGATGAGCAGTTCTTC
TRBD2	TRBV27	many	TRBJ2-2	CACRLATNTGELFF	TGTGCCTGTAGACTAGCTACGAACACCGGGGAGCTGTTTTTT
TRBD1	TRBV6-1	few	TRBJ1-2	CASRPNRGRGGYTF	TGTGCCAGCAGACCCAACAGGGGGCGAGGGGGCTACACCTTC
-	TRBV6-2/TRBV6-3	few	TRBJ2-7	CASSYSYGEQYF	TGTGCCAGCAGCTACTCTTACGGGGAGCAGTACTTC
-	TRBV19	many	TRBJ2-3	CASRRGSTDTQYF	TGTGCCAGCAGACGGGGTAGCACAGATACGCAGTATTTT
-	TRBV25-1	-	TRBJ2-7	CASSERISYEQYF	TGTGCCAGCAGTGAAAGGATCAGCTACGAGCAGTACTTC
-	TRBV3-1	many	TRBJ1-5	CASSHTRDSNQPQHF	TGTGCCAGCAGCCACACCCGGGACAGCAATCAGCCCCAGCATTTT
-	TRBV20-1	many	TRBJ2-1	CWPSYNEQFF	TGTTGGCCGTCCTACAATGAGCAGTTCTTC
TRBD2	TRBV27	many	TRBJ2-3	CASRVLAGADTQYF	TGTGCCAGCAGAGTACTAGCGGGAGCAGATACGCAGTATTTT
TRBD2	TRBV20-1	many	TRBJ2-4	CSSGTRKNIQYF	TGCAGCTCCGGGACTAGAAAAAACATTCAGTACTTC
-	TRBV19	-	TRBJ1-1	CASSITRWGETEAFF	TGTGCCAGTAGTATAACCCGATGGGGAGAGACTGAAGCTTTCTTT
-	TRBV2	many	TRBJ2-4	CASSDSRTIAKNIQYF	TGTGCCAGCAGTGATTCGCGGACCATAGCCAAAAACATTCAGTACTTC
TRBD1	TRBV28	-	TRBJ1-5	CASSRQGASYSNQPQHF	TGTGCCAGCAGCAGACAGGGGGCCTCCTATAGCAATCAGCCCCAGCATTTT
-	TRBV29-1	-	TRBJ2-5	CSVSGVGETQYF	TGCAGCGTTTCGGGGGTTGGGGAGACCCAGTACTTC
-	TRBV7-3	-	TRBJ2-2	CASSLGSFGELFF	TGTGCCAGCAGCTTAGGTAGCTTCGGGGAGCTGTTTTTT
-	TRBV4-3	-	TRBJ2-1	CASSSKPASRRDEQFF	TGCGCCAGCAGCTCCAAACCAGCTAGCAGGAGGGATGAGCAGTTCTTC
-	TRBV20-1	few	TRBJ2-5	CSARPGPAPETQYF	TGCAGTGCAAGGCCGGGACCGGCCCCAGAGACCCAGTACTTC
-	TRBV11-3	-	TRBJ2-5	CASSPREEETQYF	TGTGCCAGCAGCCCGAGGGAGGAAGAGACCCAGTACTTC
TRBD2	TRBV9	-	TRBJ2-2	CASRGTSGRGNTGELFF	TGTGCCAGCAGGGGGACTAGCGGGAGGGGAAACACCGGGGAGCTGTTTTTT
-	TRBV6-1	many	TRBJ1-2	CASSELGQTYGYTF	TGTGCCAGCAGTGAACTCGGACAGACCTATGGCTACACCTTC
-	TRBV7-3	many	TRBJ2-2	CASSPLTFPTTGELFF	TGTGCCAGCAGCCCACTAACCTTCCCCACCACCGGGGAGCTGTTTTTT
TRBD1	TRBV19	-	TRBJ2-1	CASSIDRGRALRYNEQFF	TGTGCCAGTAGTATCGACAGGGGCCGGGCTCTCCGGTACAATGAGCAGTTCTTC
-	TRBV6-5	-	TRBJ1-6	CASSYSQGDNSPLHF	TGTGCCAGCAGTTACTCGCAGGGTGATAATTCACCCCTCCACTTT
-	TRBV6-1	many	TRBJ2-2	CASSSGRTGELFF	TGTGCCAGCAGTTCAGGACGCACCGGGGAGCTGTTTTTT
-	TRBV30	few	TRBJ2-7	CAWSRAEEQYF	TGTGCCTGGAGTCGCGCTGAGGAGCAGTACTTC
-	TRBV15	-	TRBJ1-2	CATSRDQGINYGYTF	TGTGCCACCAGCAGAGACCAGGGGATTAACTATGGCTACACCTTC
TRBD2	TRBV7-2	-	TRBJ2-1	CASSLVVRLADYNEQFF	TGTGCCAGCAGCTTAGTAGTTCGGCTAGCGGATTACAATGAGCAGTTCTTC
-	TRBV5-5	many	TRBJ2-4	CASSLWKRDIQYF	TGTGCCAGCAGCTTGTGGAAAAGGGACATTCAGTACTTC